This passage covers 30 T cell receptor beta chains from one sample sequenced in a study of regulatory T cells in long-lasting Graves disease. For TCR beta, libraries came from iRepertoire HTBI primers and Arm-PCR of CDR3 regions. TCRdb processed the multiplex PCR reads anew with MiXCR; each CDR3 protein has one entry. The table includes about 440,000 distinct CDR3 sequences, 14% to 15% detected once. The time point here: newly diagnosed GD, antithyroid drugs for less than 3 months. TCR sequences were obtained from RNA taken from PBMCs. These same records also appear under a second study, on T cells in Graves' hyperthyroidism and ophthalmopathy.

The sequencing here drew on peripheral blood mononuclear cells (PBMCs), taken at new diagnosis, from a patient treated with antithyroid drugs. The receptor source for this set is a woman in her twenties or thirties with Graves disease.

The chain recombines TRBV28 with TRBJ2-5; D uncertain. CDR3 length: 18 amino acids. V shed 3 bases and J shed 2 bases, with 22 bases lying between them. Germline V gene sequence: CDR1 MDHEN, CDR2 SYDVKM. The CDR3, as DNA: TGTGCCAGCAGTTTGGCCCTCCGGACGATCATTCGACAAGAGACCCAGTACTTC. Protein sequence: CASSLALRTIIRQETQYF.

The table lists this clonotype with many counts. V and J are TRBV13 and TRBJ2-1; D is unresolved. Looked up from germline, CDR1 is PRHDT and CDR2 is FYEKMQ (reference sequence). CDR3 length: 12 amino acids. V gave up 4 bases and J gave up 10 bases, with 11 bases separating them. CDR3 protein: CASSSAGWEQFF. CDR3 DNA sequence: TGTGCCAGCAGCTCGGCCGGGTGGGAGCAGTTCTTC.

This clonotype was detected ten times or more. The gene calls are TRBV3-1 and TRBJ2-7; D uncertain. The CDR3 loop spans 13 amino acids. V was shortened by 1 base and J by 6 bases, with 10 bases between the two germline ends. CDR1 is LGHDT, CDR2 YNNKEL, per germline (reference sequence). The CDR3 here is CASSQGGQIEQYF. DNA of the CDR3: TGTGCCAGCAGCCAAGGCGGCCAAATCGAGCAGTACTTC.

This clonotype was picked up a small number of times. The chain is built from TRBV5-1 and TRBJ2-2, with TRBD2 matching 9 bases. With V trimmed by 5 bases and J by 4 bases, 9 bases remained unmatched. The V gene's germline CDR1 is SGHRS and CDR2 YFSETQ. CDR3 length: 16 residues. DNA of the CDR3: TGCGCCAGCAGATTTATAGCGGGAGCCGGCACCGGGGAGCTGTTTTTT. Protein: CASRFIAGAGTGELFF.

A remark on this clonotype: The junction and the germline gene differ at one end; a read error may be behind it. The rearrangement joins TRBV5-1 to TRBJ2-1, with D possibly being TRBD2 (5 bases). CDR3 length: 15 amino acids. Germline V lookup: CDR1 SGHRS, CDR2 YFSETQ. Here the CDR3 DNA reads TGCACCAGCAGCTTGGGTCTAGCCTATTACAATGAGCAGTTCTTC. Amino acid sequence: CTSSLGLAYYNEQFF.

This clonotype was seen many times. The V call is TRBV11-2, the J call TRBJ2-6; tentatively, D is TRBD2 (6 bases). Germline V gene lookup returns CDR1 SGHAT and CDR2 FQNNGV. The CDR3 contains 18 residues. V lost 1 base, J lost 0 bases, and 13 bases lay in between. The CDR3 DNA follows: TGTGCCAGCAGCTTAGTCGCCGGGACTCTCTCTGGGGCCAACGTCCTGACTTTC. Its protein product is CASSLVAGTLSGANVLTF. The whole variable domain, remainder taken from reference TRBV11-2 and TRBJ2-6, is EAGVAQSPRYKIIEKRQSVAFWCNPISGHATLYWYQQILGQGPKLLIQFQNNGVVDDSQLPKDRFSAERLKGVDSTLKIQPAKLEDSAVYLCASSLVAGTLSGANVLTFGAGSRLTVL.

This clonotype was picked up many times. This rearrangement joins TRBV11-2 to TRBJ1-1, with a tentative D call TRBD1 (6 bases). Trimming stripped 5 bases from V and 1 base from J, with 14 bases between. The germline CDR1 and CDR2 sequences are SGHAT and FQNNGV. CDR3 size: 15 residues. CDR3 sequence: CASSLYRAENTEAFF. CDR3 nucleotides: TGTGCCAGCAGCCTATACAGGGCGGAGAACACTGAAGCTTTCTTT.

This clonotype was observed a few times. V usage is TRBV20-1 and J usage is TRBJ2-1, with TRBD2 identical over 11 bases. This CDR3 is 15 amino acids long. Trimming took 4 bases from V and 6 from J; bases not matched to a gene: 8. Looked up from germline, CDR1 is DFQATT and CDR2 is SNEGSKA (reference sequence). The CDR3 loop reads CSATSGLAAVNEQFF. The CDR3 coding sequence is TGCAGTGCTACCTCGGGACTAGCGGCGGTCAATGAGCAGTTCTTC.

V gene TRBV24-1 combines with J gene TRBJ1-1; no definite D call. The CDR3 is made up of 11 amino acids. Trimming removed 5 bases from V and 7 bases from J, with 7 bases in between. Per germline, CDR1 KGHDR and CDR2 SFDVKD. For the CDR3, the DNA is TGTGCCACCAGTGGGGCGGGTGAAGCTTTCTTT. Translation: CATSGAGEAFF.

This clonotype came up a few times. The chain employs TRBV6-1 and TRBJ2-1, with 7 bases identical to TRBD2. The V segment lost 4 bases and the J segment 2 bases; nucleotides outside the gene matches: 8. This CDR3 has 16 residues. In germline, CDR1 is MNHNS, CDR2 SASEGT. The CDR3 is CASSGVGGRTYNEQFF. In nucleotides, the CDR3 is TGTGCCAGCAGTGGAGTGGGGGGGAGGACCTACAATGAGCAGTTCTTC.

The J gene is TRBJ1-5, the V gene TRBV5-1; possibly TRBD1 for D (5 bases). CDR1 and CDR2 from the germline V gene are SGHRS and YFSETQ. V gave up 3 bases and J gave up 6 bases, with 13 bases separating them. The length of the CDR3 is 14 residues. As DNA, the CDR3 is TGCGCCAGCAGCTGGGGGGGGTCGGGTCAGCCCCAGCATTTT. Its translation is CASSWGGSGQPQHF. The full variable domain, its missing parts supplied by reference TRBV5-1 and TRBJ1-5, is KAGVTQTPRYLIKTRGQQVTLSCSPISGHRSVSWYQQTPGQGLQFLFEYFSETQRNKGNFPGRFSGRQFSNSRSEMNVSTLELGDSALYLCASSWGGSGQPQHFGDGTRLSIL.

This clonotype was seen repeatedly, ten times or more. The chain uses TRBV13 and TRBJ2-5, with 15 bases fitting TRBD2. Per the germline V gene, CDR1 is PRHDT and CDR2 is FYEKMQ (reference sequence). The CDR3 length is 18 residues. Germline trimming cut 5 bases from V and 4 bases from J; bases unmatched to any gene: 11. The CDR3 DNA reads as TGTGCCAGCAGCGGAGTGGGACTAGCGGGAGGAGGGGGAGAGACCCAGTACTTC. Translation gives CASSGVGLAGGGGETQYF.

Ten or more counts support this clonotype. The genes are TRBV3-1 and TRBJ2-7, with unresolved D. This CDR3 has 16 residues. Germline-derived CDR1 and CDR2 are LGHDT and YNNKEL (reference sequence). V was cut by 1 base and J by 0 bases, with 13 bases left in between. DNA for the CDR3: TGTGCCAGCAGCCAAGGAGACTCGAAAAGCTCCTACGAGCAGTACTTC. The encoded protein is CASSQGDSKSSYEQYF.

This clonotype was counted ten times or more. The V gene is TRBV5-1, the J gene TRBJ2-7; perhaps TRBD1 as D (7 bases). This CDR3 region has 15 residues. In germline, CDR1 is SGHRS, CDR2 YFSETQ. The V end lost 4 bases, the J end lost 5 bases, and 19 bases lay between the germline ends. The CDR3 region is CASSPTGDSRHEQYF. The CDR3 DNA reads TGCGCCAGCAGCCCCACGGGGGACAGTCGACACGAGCAGTACTTC.

V usage is TRBV5-1 and J usage is TRBJ2-7, with unresolved D. The CDR3 extends over 15 amino acids. V was clipped by 4 bases and J by 6 bases, with 20 bases between them. The germline CDR1 and CDR2 sequences are SGHRS and YFSETQ. CDR3 bases: TGCGCCAGCAGCCCAGATCTAGGTGCTCAGCCCGAGCAGTACTTC. Amino acid sequence: CASSPDLGAQPEQYF.

In its sample, this clonotype was seen a few times. The chain couples TRBV11-2 to TRBJ1-1; 10 nucleotides align to TRBD1. Germline values: CDR1 SGHAT, CDR2 FQNNGV. The CDR3 is made up of 15 amino acids. J lost 6 bases, V lost 5 bases, and 9 bases had no gene match. The CDR3 nucleotides are TGTGCCAGCAGCCCCCGACAGGGGGCTTCTTCTGAAGCTTTCTTT. Encoded protein: CASSPRQGASSEAFF.

CDR3 in DNA: TGCAGCGCGTCCGGGACAACTTATGGCTACACCTTC. Its translation is CSASGTTYGYTF. This chain links TRBV29-1 with TRBJ1-2; D might be TRBD1 (6 bases). The germline V gene has CDR1 SQVTM and CDR2 ANQGSEA. This CDR3 has 12 amino acids. V gave up 7 bases and J gave up 5 bases, with 14 bases separating them.

J is TRBJ2-7 and V is TRBV25-1; no definite D call. V lost 3 bases and J lost 0, with 12 bases in between. The length of the CDR3 is 15 residues. Germline V gives CDR1 MGHDK, CDR2 SYGVNS. This CDR3 is CASSDPQSNSYEQYF. DNA of the CDR3: TGTGCCAGCAGTGACCCGCAATCCAACTCCTACGAGCAGTACTTC.

The V gene is TRBV20-1, the J gene TRBJ2-5; perhaps TRBD2 as D (7 bases). Trimming pared 2 bases from V and 2 bases from J, leaving 15 bases between. Germline CDR1 DFQATT, CDR2 SNEGSKA (reference sequence). The CDR3 is made up of 15 amino acids. The CDR3 reads CSARRGGGGQETQYF. CDR3 nucleotides: TGCAGTGCTAGAAGGGGGGGCGGGGGACAAGAGACCCAGTACTTC.

On this clonotype itself: A much larger clone differs from this one at a single base, so this may be a read error. The chain uses TRBV3-1 and TRBJ2-7; no clear D gene. The CDR3 consists of 11 residues. CDR1 is LGHDT, CDR2 YNNKEL, per germline (reference sequence). Here the CDR3 reads CSSSQYGKQYF. CDR3 in DNA: TGTTCCAGCAGCCAATACGGCAAGCAGTACTTC.

This clonotype was detected ten times or more. V and J are TRBV6-1 and TRBJ1-1; the D is unclear. With 2 bases removed from V and 0 bases from J, the gap between germline ends came to 13 bases. Germline lookup yields CDR1 MNHNS and CDR2 SASEGT. This CDR3 comprises 16 residues. CDR3 sequence reads: CASSEYGVRLNTEAFF. CDR3 sequence (DNA): TGTGCCAGCAGTGAATATGGGGTACGGCTGAACACTGAAGCTTTCTTT.

Turning to this clonotype: A single base is all that separates this from a far larger clone, so a read error is likely. This chain joins TRBV11-3 and TRBJ2-5; 12 bases map to TRBD2. Trimming took 3 bases from V and 11 from J; bases not matched to a gene: 25. In germline, CDR1 is SGHNT, CDR2 YENEEA. This CDR3 is 20 amino acids long. DNA for the CDR3: TGTGCCAGCAGCTTGGAGACTAGCGGGAGAGCCGCCGTCTCCTACAATGAGCAGTACTTC. Translated, it gives CASSLETSGRAAVSYNEQYF.

This clonotype has at least ten counts. The V call is TRBV7-9, the J call TRBJ2-7; 12 bases align to TRBD2. Germline-derived CDR1 and CDR2 are SEHNR and FQNEAQ (reference sequence). The CDR3 totals 13 residues. Losses at the gene ends were 5 bases for V and 6 bases for J; bases not matched to a gene: 2. DNA for the CDR3: TGTGCCAGCAGCGTACTAGCGGGAGGCGAGCAGTACTTC. Its translation is CASSVLAGGEQYF.

Comments on this clonotype: In this CDR3 the conserved last residue, phenylalanine or tryptophan, is missing, so a read error is likely. This chain links TRBV27 with TRBJ2-5, with a weak D call TRBD2 (6 bases). V was clipped by 6 bases and J by 0 bases, with 11 bases between them. CDR3 length: 14 residues. Germline CDR1 and CDR2: MNHEY and SMNVEV (reference sequence). CDR3 sequence reads: CASSLRGYQETQYS. For the CDR3, the DNA is TGTGCCAGCAGCCTCCGGGGGTACCAAGAGACCCAGTACTCC.

This clonotype was seen more than once but under ten times. The V call is TRBV19, the J call TRBJ2-5, with a weak D call TRBD2 (6 bases). Between the trimmed V and J ends, which lost 6 bases and 5 bases, there was a span of 19 bases. Germline assignment: CDR1 LNHDA and CDR2 SQIVND (reference sequence). The CDR3 loop spans 15 amino acids. CDR3 bases: TGTGCCAGTAGAAATCGGACGGGGGATCGGGAGACCCAGTACTTC. It encodes CASRNRTGDRETQYF.

This clonotype was detected ten times or more. The J gene is TRBJ2-1, the V gene TRBV7-3; 7 bases line up with TRBD2. V dropped 5 bases and J dropped 1; count of bases not matched to a gene: 11. Germline V gene data show CDR1 as SGHTA and CDR2 as FQGTGA. The CDR3 loop spans 17 amino acids. The CDR3 coding sequence is TGTGCCAGCAGCCCGTTTGGCCCTAGCGGATCCTACAATGAGCAGTTCTTC. Its protein product is CASSPFGPSGSYNEQFF.

The J gene is TRBJ2-4, the V gene TRBV7-2; D perhaps matches TRBD1 (5 bases). Trimming took 0 bases from V and 0 from J, leaving 15 bases between them. Germline CDR1 and CDR2: SGHTA and FQGNSA. This CDR3 has 18 residues. In nucleotides, the CDR3 is TGTGCCAGCAGCTTAGCCCATACAGGTCCACTAGCCAAAAACATTCAGTACTTC. Its protein is CASSLAHTGPLAKNIQYF.

This clonotype was observed many times. J is TRBJ1-2 and V is TRBV28; D is unresolved. Per germline, CDR1 MDHEN and CDR2 SYDVKM. Trimming took off 10 bases at V and 7 bases at J, with 31 bases between the two ends. This CDR3 contains 17 residues. CDR3 coding DNA: TGTGCCATCCGTGACCGTGACCTGTTTCTTTGGCAGAGTGGCTACACCTTC. Its protein product is CAIRDRDLFLWQSGYTF.

This clonotype was counted many times. The chain is built from TRBV2 and TRBJ1-2; D remains unclear. The CDR3 totals 13 residues. CDR1 and CDR2 from the germline V gene are SNHLY and FYNNEI. Trimming stripped 6 bases from V and 1 base from J, with 9 bases between. The CDR3 DNA follows: TGTGCCAGCAGCCCCCAGATTAACTATGGCTACACCTTC. This sequence encodes CASSPQINYGYTF. Looking up the rest from reference TRBV2 and TRBJ1-2 gives the full variable domain: EPEVTQTPSHQVTQMGQEVILRCVPISNHLYFYWYRQILGQKVEFLVSFYNNEISEKSEIFDDQFSVERPDGSNFTLKIRSTKLEDSAMYFCASSPQINYGYTFGSGTRLTVV.

The chain uses TRBV12-3 or TRBV12-4 and TRBJ1-2; 8 bases agree with TRBD1. The CDR3 consists of 13 residues. The trim removed 6 bases at V and 8 bases at J, leaving 8 bases unmatched. The CDR3 DNA follows: TGTGCCAGCAGCCTACAGGGGGACGGGGGCTACACCTTC. Its translation: CASSLQGDGGYTF.